One and the same sample provided the 12 T cell receptor beta chains below, sequenced in a study of tissue T cells after allogeneic stem cell transplantation. The protocol was immunoSEQ multiplex PCR, while the TCRdb copy is restricted to in-frame clones and leaves out a portion. In the table there are around 7,000 clones, 40% to 60% of which are singletons. Time point given: mouse harvest day 7 after allogeneic transplant. Each mouse received 10^7 T-cell-depleted marrow cells plus 10^6 splenic CD5+ T cells by tail vein. The sequenced sample was lymph node tissue. Receptors originate from a female BALB/c mouse given C57BL/6 T cells with graft-versus-host disease after an allogeneic hematopoietic cell transplant.

In its sample, this clone was seen a few times. Gene and germline names: mouse. The CDR3 bases that were read are TGTGCAAGCAGCGCCGGGACTGGGGGAAACACCTTGTAC. Protein: CASSAGTGGNTLY. In full, the CDR3 reads CASSAGTGGNTLYF. The rearrangement links TRBV16 to TRBJ2-4, with 11 nucleotides matching TRBD2. The read terminates 1 residue before the CDR3 end, so the remaining end is supplied by the germline J gene. Germline CDR1 and CDR2: SGHSA and FRNQAP. The CDR3 consists of 14 residues. The J segment lost 5 bases and the V segment lost 5 bases, leaving 3 bases of the junction unmatched.

About this clone: Each gene name is a mouse one. CDR3 loop: CASSRDWGENTLYF. CDR3 DNA, as far as it was read: TGTGCCAGCAGCCGGGACTGGGGGGAAAACACCTTGTAC. J is TRBJ2-4 and V is TRBV26, with 12 bases matching TRBD2. The read finishes 1 residue shy of the CDR3 end, and the germline J gene is used to complete it. Germline assignment: CDR1 KGHPV and CDR2 FQNQEV (reference sequence). The CDR3 consists of 14 residues. J gave up 4 bases and V 6 bases, and 2 bases lay outside the gene matches. The full variable domain, in which reference TRBV26 and TRBJ2-4 provide the parts outside the CDR3, is NSKVIQTPRYLVKGQGQKAKMRCIPEKGHPVVFWYQQNKNNEFKFLINFQNQEVLQQIDMTEKRFSAECPSNSPCSLEIQSSEAGDSALYLCASSRDWGENTLYFGAGTRLSVL.

In its sample, this clone was seen a few times. Germline and genes here are mouse. The read ends 1 residue before the CDR3 terminus; that terminus is restored from the germline J gene. J is TRBJ2-7 and V is TRBV3; D might be TRBD2 (6 bases). The CDR3 is made up of 14 amino acids. Germline loops: CDR1 SNHLY, CDR2 FYNGKV (reference sequence). Trimming pared 1 base from V and 0 bases from J, leaving 7 bases between. The CDR3 sequence is CASSLVWGSYEQYF. CDR3 DNA (partial): TGTGCCAGCAGCTTAGTCTGGGGCTCCTATGAACAGTAC.

Concerning this clone itself: Mouse gene names apply. Coverage ceases 1 residue before the CDR3 finishes, and the germline J gene fills in the end. The chain uses TRBV26 and TRBJ2-4; D gene unclear. Trimming left V 2 bases short and J 6 bases short, with 3 bases between. This CDR3 spans 11 amino acids. Germline values: CDR1 KGHPV, CDR2 FQNQEV (reference sequence). The CDR3 here is CASSLGNTLYF. Partial CDR3 DNA: TGTGCCAGCAGTCTGGGCAACACCTTGTAC.

This clone was observed a handful of times. Genes and germline come from the mouse. The sequenced fragment ends 1 residue before the CDR3 boundary, so the rest is inferred from the germline J gene. The genes are TRBV13-1 and TRBJ1-3, with D maybe TRBD1 (5 bases). The CDR3 covers 13 residues. Germline assignment: CDR1 NSHNY and CDR2 SYGAGN. V shed 5 bases and J shed 0 bases, with 6 bases lying between them. CDR3 sequence: CASRQDSGNTLYF. The CDR3 DNA, read in part, is TGTGCCAGCAGACAGGATTCTGGAAATACGCTCTAT.

This clone was counted a few times. Gene and germline names: mouse. The read terminates 1 residue before the CDR3 end, so the remaining end is supplied by the germline J gene. The chain carries TRBV26 and TRBJ2-2, with D perhaps TRBD2 (5 bases). The germline V and J ends were trimmed by 4 bases and 2 bases, with 8 bases remaining between them. The CDR3 is made up of 14 amino acids. Germline V lookup: CDR1 KGHPV, CDR2 FQNQEV (reference sequence). The CDR3 bases that were read are TGTGCCAGCAGTCCGACTGCGAACACCGGGCAGCTCTAC. This encodes CASSPTANTGQLY. The entire CDR3 is CASSPTANTGQLYF.

This clone came up once. Genes here carry mouse names. The read stops 1 residue short of the end of the CDR3; the missing end is completed from the germline J gene. V is TRBV23 and J is TRBJ1-4. This CDR3 has 13 residues. Germline CDR1 reads KGHTA; CDR2 reads FQNQQP. Incomplete CDR3 DNA: TGCTCCAGCAGTCAATTTTCCAACGAAAGATTATTT. Translation gives CSSSQFSNERLF. Given in full, the CDR3 is CSSSQFSNERLFF.

Regarding this clone: Mouse names are used for the genes. The read ends 1 residue before the CDR3 terminus; that terminus is restored from the germline J gene. The J gene is TRBJ2-7, the V gene TRBV31, with a possible D match to TRBD2 (7 bases). The CDR3 sequence is 14 residues long. The germline V gene has CDR1 GKSSPN and CDR2 SITVG. V lost 0 bases, J lost 2 bases, and 11 bases lay in between. The CDR3 sequence: CAWSLGWGPYEQYF. The CDR3 bases that were read are TGTGCCTGGAGTCTAGGCTGGGGGCCCTATGAACAGTAC.

Remarks on this clone: The genes and germline here are from mouse. The read terminates 1 residue ahead of where the CDR3 ends, so the germline J gene completes it. The V gene is TRBV3, the J gene TRBJ1-5; D is possibly TRBD1 (5 bases). CDR3 length: 14 residues. Trimming shortened V by 5 bases and J by 3 bases, and 11 bases separated the two germline ends. Germline V gene sequence: CDR1 SNHLY, CDR2 FYNGKV (reference sequence). CDR3 bases read: TGTGCCAGCAGCCCCCGGGACTTCAACCAGGCTCCGCTT. Its translation is CASSPRDFNQAPL. The whole CDR3 protein reads CASSPRDFNQAPLF.

On this clone: Gene and germline names: mouse. The read finishes 1 residue shy of the CDR3 end, and the germline J gene is used to complete it. The chain recombines TRBV23 with TRBJ2-5; the table gives TRBD1 as D, unverified against the DNA. Germline CDR1 reads KGHTA; CDR2 reads FQNQQP. This CDR3 has 14 amino acids. The chain's CDR3 is CSSSQSGQGDTQYF. The DNA read from the CDR3 is TGCTCCAGCAGTCAATCGGGACAGGGAGACACCCAGTAC. Full variable domain (missing parts from reference TRBV23 and TRBJ2-5): DAAVTQKPRYLIKMKGQEAEMKCIPEKGHTAVFWYQQKQSKELKFLIYFQNQQPLDQIDMVKERFSAVCPSSSLCSLGIRTCEAEDSALYLCSSSQSGQGDTQYFGPGTRLLVL.

A word on this clone: Gene names and germline match the mouse. The sequenced fragment ends 1 residue before the CDR3 boundary, so the rest is inferred from the germline J gene. The chain recombines TRBV2 with TRBJ2-5; 7 bases align to TRBD1. The junction had 5 bases not matched to a gene; V was cut back by 5 bases and J by 6 bases. The germline V gene has CDR1 LGHNA and CDR2 YSYQKL. This CDR3 is built from 13 residues. CDR3 DNA (partial): TGTGCCAGCAGCTCGGACAGGTGGGACACCCAGTAC. Its translation: CASSSDRWDTQY. The full CDR3 sequence reads CASSSDRWDTQYF. The variable domain in full, with the rest retrieved from reference TRBV2 and TRBJ2-5, is DPKIIQKPKYLVAVTGSEKILICEQYLGHNAMYWYRQSAKKPLEFMFSYSYQKLMDNQTASSRFQPQSSKKNHLDLQITALKPDDSATYFCASSSDRWDTQYFGPGTRLLVL.

Worth noting for this clone: Gene names denote mouse genes. Sequencing ends 1 residue short of the CDR3 end; the germline J gene provides the rest. J is TRBJ2-4 and V is TRBV3; 11 nucleotides align to TRBD2. CDR3 length: 17 residues. In germline, CDR1 is SNHLY, CDR2 FYNGKV (reference sequence). V trimming: 1 base; J trimming: 0 bases; junction bases outside the gene matches: 3. CDR3 DNA (partial): TGTGCCAGCAGCTTAGAGGGGACTGGGGGTAGTCAAAACACCTTGTAC. Translation gives CASSLEGTGGSQNTLY. From start to end, the CDR3 is CASSLEGTGGSQNTLYF.